These 21 T cell receptor beta chains share one sample of origin, sequenced in a study of T cell repertoires in cytomegalovirus infection. These receptors are not linked to any known antigen. MiXCR, applied by TCRdb to the reads, yields one record per CDR3 protein. Of approximately 730,000 distinct CDR3 sequences listed, around a third are singletons. Sample: cultured PBMCs, taken from culture after CMV antigen stimulation. The receptor source for this set is a human donor in good health (CMV status not recorded). Some clones in this sample may be carry-over from other donors' samples.

The sample holds many counts of this clonotype. This chain connects TRBV6-1 to TRBJ2-5; 11 nucleotides agree with TRBD1. The V gene's germline CDR1 is MNHNS and CDR2 SASEGT. The ends lost 5 bases at V and 6 bases at J; junction bases unmatched: 8. There are 15 residues in the CDR3. DNA of the CDR3: TGTGCCAGCAGTCCGGGACAGGGGGTGCGGAAGACCCAGTACTTC. This codes for CASSPGQGVRKTQYF.

This chain connects TRBV19 to TRBJ2-7, with TRBD2 matching 7 bases. There are 15 residues in the CDR3. V lost 2 bases to trimming and J lost 2 bases; unmatched junction nucleotides: 6. The germline V gene has CDR1 LNHDA and CDR2 SQIVND (reference sequence). For the CDR3, the DNA is TGTGCCAGTAGTATAAAAGGGGAGGGGACCTACGAGCAGTACTTC. It codes for CASSIKGEGTYEQYF.

There are a few counts of this clonotype. The rearrangement uses TRBV10-2 and TRBJ1-5, with D unclear. V was pared by 3 bases and J by 0 bases, with 6 bases between. The CDR3 extends over 14 amino acids. The germline gives CDR1 WSHSY, CDR2 SAAADI. CDR3 sequence reads: CASSDTASNQPQHF. For the CDR3, the DNA is TGCGCCAGCAGTGATACAGCTAGCAATCAGCCCCAGCATTTT.

The gene calls are TRBV4-3 and TRBJ1-4, with D uncertain. Germline values: CDR1 LGHNA, CDR2 YSLEER. Trimming pared 0 bases from V and 0 bases from J, leaving 11 bases between. The CDR3 sequence is 17 residues long. The CDR3 DNA reads as TGCGCCAGCAGCCAAGATGTCAGGAGGGCAACTAATGAAAAACTGTTTTTT. This codes for CASSQDVRRATNEKLFF.

The J gene is TRBJ1-2, the V gene TRBV7-2; the D gene is possibly TRBD1 (5 bases). Trimming pared 3 bases from V and 4 bases from J, leaving 21 bases between. From germline, CDR1 is SGHTA and CDR2 FQGNSA. The CDR3 runs to 17 residues. DNA of the CDR3: TGTGCCAGCAGCTTCTACGGGGGGATAAGGGTCTCCTATGGCTACACCTTC. This sequence encodes CASSFYGGIRVSYGYTF.

The genes are TRBV20-1 and TRBJ2-7; D uncertain. Germline CDR1 DFQATT, CDR2 SNEGSKA (reference sequence). The CDR3 runs to 10 residues. The CDR3 protein is CTLGPYEQYF. In DNA, the CDR3 is TGCACACTCGGCCCATACGAGCAGTACTTC.

As regards this clonotype: This clone may be a read error of a much larger clone one base away. The V and J genes are TRBV5-4 and TRBJ1-5; D gene uncertain. This CDR3 has 13 residues. Trimming stripped 0 bases from V and 3 bases from J, with 4 bases between. Germline CDR1 SGHNT, CDR2 YYREEE (reference sequence). The CDR3 DNA reads as TGTGCCAGCAGCTTGGAGGCCAATCAGCCCCAGCATTTT. This codes for CASSLEANQPQHF. Variable domain in full (rest from reference TRBV5-4 and TRBJ1-5): ETGVTQSPTHLIKTRGQQVTLRCSSQSGHNTVSWYQQALGQGPQFIFQYYREEENGRGNFPPRFSGLQFPNYSSELNVNALELDDSALYLCASSLEANQPQHFGDGTRLSIL.

This clonotype has just one count. V is TRBV4-2 and J is TRBJ2-5, with unresolved D. This CDR3 region has 15 residues. Deletions cut 4 bases from V and 4 bases from J, with 16 bases between. CDR1 and CDR2 from the germline V gene are LGHNA and YNFKEQ. The CDR3 DNA sequence: TGTGCCAGCAGCCGAGTCGTGTTCGAGACAGAGACCCAGTACTTC. This translates into CASSRVVFETETQYF.

This clonotype occurred a few times. This chain uses TRBV7-2 with TRBJ2-7; 9 bases fit TRBD1. Trimming cost V 6 bases and J 6 bases; bases outside gene matches: 12. This CDR3 contains 15 residues. Looked up from germline, CDR1 is SGHTA and CDR2 is FQGNSA. CDR3 amino acids: CASSLRGTGTSEQYF. The CDR3 DNA follows: TGTGCCAGCAGTCTAAGGGGGACAGGGACGAGCGAGCAGTACTTC.

Many counts were recorded for this clonotype. The chain couples TRBV7-6 to TRBJ2-7; D is uncertain. V was pared by 2 bases and J by 2 bases, with 7 bases between. Germline values: CDR1 SGHVS, CDR2 FNYEAQ. The CDR3 runs 13 residues. In DNA form, the CDR3 reads TGTGCCAGCAGCTTAACCCCGACCTACGAGCAGTACTTC. This gives the protein CASSLTPTYEQYF.

The chain has TRBV7-6 and TRBJ1-1; D is undetermined. V shed 10 bases and J shed 0 bases, with 9 bases lying between them. Germline assignment: CDR1 SGHVS and CDR2 FNYEAQ. There are 12 residues in the CDR3. In DNA, the CDR3 is TGTGCCACCCGGCCACTGAACACTGAAGCTTTCTTT. Protein sequence: CATRPLNTEAFF.

This chain connects TRBV12-3 or TRBV12-4 to TRBJ2-7; TRBD1 matches 7 bases. After removal of 4 bases from V and 5 bases from J, the junction contained 2 bases not matched to a gene. The CDR3 consists of 12 residues. The CDR3 nucleotides are TGTGCCAGCAGTTGGGACAGCCACGAGCAGTACTTC. This gives the protein CASSWDSHEQYF.

At least ten counts were recorded for this clonotype. The chain recombines TRBV7-2 with TRBJ2-1; TRBD2 agrees at 9 bases. Germline-derived CDR1 and CDR2 are SGHTA and FQGNSA. The V and J ends lost 2 bases and 8 bases, in that order; junction bases with no gene match: 7. The CDR3 runs to 15 residues. The CDR3 reads CASSLLGQREDEQFF. The CDR3 DNA reads as TGTGCCAGCAGCTTATTAGGTCAGCGGGAGGATGAGCAGTTCTTC. The variable domain in full, completed from reference TRBV7-2 and TRBJ2-1, reads GAGVSQSPSNKVTEKGKDVELRCDPISGHTALYWYRQSLGQGLEFLIYFQGNSAPDKSGLPSDRFSAERTGGSVSTLTIQRTQQEDSAVYLCASSLLGQREDEQFFGPGTRLTVL.

This clonotype was detected only a few times. J is TRBJ2-1 and V is TRBV28, with 8 bases identical to TRBD1. Trimming at V came to 7 bases and at J to 8 bases, leaving 7 bases not matched to a gene. The CDR3 is made up of 13 amino acids. Germline V lookup: CDR1 MDHEN, CDR2 SYDVKM. CDR3 bases: TGTGCCAGCATCAGGGGGCTTGGCGATGAGCAGTTCTTC. Protein product: CASIRGLGDEQFF.

This clonotype was picked up many times. The chain recombines TRBV7-2 with TRBJ1-2; D is unresolved. Trimming stripped 4 bases from V and 1 base from J, with 7 bases between. Germline V lookup: CDR1 SGHTA, CDR2 FQGNSA. CDR3 length: 13 residues. The CDR3 nucleotides are TGTGCCAGCAGCTCAGCAAATAACTATGGCTACACCTTC. Translating it yields CASSSANNYGYTF.

The rearrangement uses TRBV7-4 and TRBJ2-2; a weak D match, TRBD1 (5 bases). Trimming cost V 3 bases and J 7 bases, with 9 bases left between them. This CDR3 is 13 amino acids long. The germline CDR1 and CDR2 sequences are SGHVT and SQSDAQ. The CDR3 region has the DNA TGTGCCAGCAGCTTGACCCAGGGCGGGGAGCTGTTTTTT. Its protein is CASSLTQGGELFF.

As DNA, the CDR3 is TGCGCCACCTCGACAGGCCTTAACTACAATGAGCAGTTCTTC. This sequence encodes CATSTGLNYNEQFF. The rearrangement links TRBV10-1 to TRBJ2-1; D may be TRBD1 (6 bases). The germline V gene encodes CDR1 WNHNN and CDR2 SYGVQD (reference sequence). The CDR3 covers 14 residues. V dropped 10 bases and J dropped 3 bases, with 16 bases sitting between them.

The chain carries TRBV15 and TRBJ2-7; D gene ambiguous. V dropped 1 base and J dropped 6 bases, with 7 bases sitting between them. This CDR3 region has 12 residues. CDR1 and CDR2 from the germline V gene are LNHNV and YYDKDF (reference sequence). In nucleotides, the CDR3 is TGTGCCACCAGCAGAGTGTTGGGCGAGCAGTACTTC. Translating it yields CATSRVLGEQYF.

This clonotype was seen a few times. J is TRBJ2-1 and V is TRBV27; either TRBD1 or TRBD2 may fit D (5 bases each). V lost 2 bases to trimming and J lost 9 bases, with 14 bases between them. Germline CDR1 and CDR2: MNHEY and SMNVEV (reference sequence). CDR3 length: 14 amino acids. The CDR3 is CASSLSRGGFEQFF. DNA of the CDR3: TGTGCCAGCAGTTTAAGTCGTGGGGGTTTTGAGCAGTTCTTC.

This chain links TRBV19 with TRBJ2-7; TRBD2 matches 11 bases. The CDR3 consists of 14 residues. With 6 bases clipped from V and 3 bases from J, the junction kept 4 bases outside the gene matches. Germline V gives CDR1 LNHDA, CDR2 SQIVND (reference sequence). The CDR3 DNA reads as TGTGCCAGTAGGCTAGCGGGGGGCGTCTACGAGCAGTACTTC. Amino acid sequence: CASRLAGGVYEQYF.

V gene TRBV4-3 combines with J gene TRBJ1-3, with D hard to call. The CDR3 runs to 19 residues. Germline values: CDR1 LGHNA, CDR2 YSLEER. Between the trimmed V and J ends, which lost 3 bases and 0 bases, there was a span of 21 bases. In DNA form, the CDR3 reads TGCGCCAGCAGCCACCCACTACGTCCGGTTGTGGCCTCTGGAAACACCATATATTTT. This encodes CASSHPLRPVVASGNTIYF.